This entry describes one T cell receptor beta chain. Its matching antigen is unknown. It was second doses at about 4 or about 12 weeks that were pooled. These data come from a study of T cell responses to AZD1222 COVID-19 vaccine. Whole-study findings and limits: Among the donors, most were white British and more were female, and clonal diversity was possibly underestimated. Compared with day 0, the breadth and depth of the Spike-specific TCR repertoire rose significantly after two doses of AZD1222.

CDR1 and CDR2 from the germline V gene are LGHDT and YNNKEL (reference sequence). The germline V and J ends were trimmed by 1 base and 7 bases, with 13 bases remaining between them. The CDR3 extends over 14 amino acids. TCRdb keeps only in-frame clones here, not all; method: immunoSEQ multiplex PCR. The repertoire holds over 95,000 clones, approximately 84% seen once, with more than 13% in the top ten. The clonotype was recovered from an adult who received the AZD1222 COVID-19 vaccine. V and J are TRBV3-1 (or the pseudogene TRBV3-2) and TRBJ1-1, with a possible D match to TRBD1 (6 bases). Sequences were derived from peripheral blood, sampled 28 days after the second AZD1222 dose. In DNA, the CDR3 is TGTGCCAGCAGCCAAGTTGGTGGGGACATTGAAGCTTTCTTT. Amino acid sequence: CASSQVGGDIEAFF.